One sample yielded the 27 T cell receptor beta chains listed below, sequenced in a study of blood T cell repertoires in COVID-19. Sequenced by immunoSEQ multiplex PCR; TCRdb stores in-frame clones only, minus some. The sample contains under 450,000 clones, less than 90% of which appear only once. Sequencing input: PBMCs or T cells enriched from blood (not recorded which). Every receptor here comes from a woman aged 25 to 39 who had recovered from COVID-19.

This chain connects TRBV28 to TRBJ1-2; perhaps TRBD1 as D (6 bases). CDR3 length: 14 residues. Trimming left V 5 bases short and J 4 bases short, with 14 bases between. Looked up from germline, CDR1 is MDHEN and CDR2 is SYDVKM. This chain's CDR3 is CASSPSGAFYGYTF. DNA for the CDR3: TGTGCCAGCAGTCCCTCAGGGGCCTTCTATGGCTACACCTTC.

The chain uses TRBV15 and TRBJ1-3; tentative D call: TRBD1 (5 bases). The CDR3 contains 15 residues. Trimming removed 0 bases at V and 4 bases at J, with 10 bases between. CDR1 and CDR2 (germline): LNHNV, YYDKDF (reference sequence). CDR3 sequence (DNA): TGTGCCACCAGCAGAGACCCCGGGGGGGGAAACACCATATATTTT. Residues: CATSRDPGGGNTIYF.

V gene TRBV3-1 (or the pseudogene TRBV3-2) combines with J gene TRBJ1-1; D remains unclear. Germline-derived CDR1 and CDR2 are LGHDT and YNNKEL (reference sequence). V lost 5 bases and J lost 2, with 9 bases in between. CDR3 length: 13 amino acids. The CDR3, as DNA: TGTGCCAGCAGCGCCCGGGTCAACACTGAAGCTTTCTTT. This translates into CASSARVNTEAFF.

The chain links TRBV9 to TRBJ2-1; 11 nucleotides agree with TRBD1. The CDR3 has 17 amino acids. Germline V CDR1 and CDR2: SGDLS, YYNGEE. After removal of 3 bases from V and 1 base from J, the junction contained 6 bases not matched to a gene. The CDR3 DNA reads as TGTGCCAGCAGCGCTTGGACAGGGGGCGGATCCTACAATGAGCAGTTCTTC. Encoded protein: CASSAWTGGGSYNEQFF.

The rearrangement joins TRBV5-8 to TRBJ1-1, with 7 bases aligning to TRBD1. From germline, CDR1 is SGHTS and CDR2 YDEGEE. V lost 4 bases and J lost 5; bases outside the gene matches: 11. This CDR3 comprises 15 residues. Written as DNA, the CDR3 is TGTGCCAGCAGCGGTGTTTGGACAGGAGGTACTGAAGCTTTCTTT. It codes for CASSGVWTGGTEAFF.

This clone was detected only a few times. V and J are TRBV9 and TRBJ2-2; 8 nucleotides agree with TRBD1. From germline, CDR1 is SGDLS and CDR2 YYNGEE. The CDR3 spans 14 residues. J gave up 7 bases and V 6 bases, and 8 bases lay outside the gene matches. CDR3: CASNGAGGFGELFF. DNA of the CDR3: TGTGCCAGCAATGGGGCAGGGGGCTTCGGGGAGCTGTTTTTT.

J is TRBJ1-1 and V is TRBV30; possibly TRBD1 for D (6 bases). Germline lookup yields CDR1 GTSNPN and CDR2 SVGIG (reference sequence). The ends were cut back, 3 bases at V and 5 bases at J, with 19 bases in the middle. This CDR3 region has 15 residues. Written as DNA, the CDR3 is TGTGCCTGGAGCCTGAACAGGGTAACTCGGACTGAAGCTTTCTTT. Translating gives CAWSLNRVTRTEAFF.

The chain couples TRBV13 to TRBJ2-7, with TRBD2 identical over 10 bases. Germline assignment: CDR1 PRHDT and CDR2 FYEKMQ (reference sequence). The trim removed 2 bases at V and 3 bases at J, leaving 1 base unmatched. This CDR3 spans 14 amino acids. The CDR3 spells CASSLTSGNYEQYF. For the CDR3, the DNA is TGTGCCAGCAGCTTAACTAGCGGGAACTACGAGCAGTACTTC.

The chain couples TRBV21-1 to TRBJ2-7; the D call TRBD1 from the table was never checked on the DNA. TRBV21-1 is a pseudogene segment. The length of the CDR3 is 11 residues. This chain's CDR3 is CAGDSSYEQYF. The CDR3 DNA sequence: TGTGCCGGTGACAGCTCCTACGAGCAGTACTTC.

This clone occurred once. This chain links TRBV9 with TRBJ1-2; a possible D gene is TRBD1 (5 bases). From germline, CDR1 is SGDLS and CDR2 YYNGEE. The CDR3 is 13 residues long. Trimming left V 7 bases short and J 3 bases short, with 13 bases between. CDR3 in amino acids: CASATRGDYGYTF. The CDR3, as DNA: TGTGCCAGCGCGACGCGGGGGGACTATGGCTACACCTTC.

The chain combines TRBV27 with TRBJ2-3, with 10 bases identical to TRBD2. The length of the CDR3 is 16 residues. Germline CDR1 MNHEY, CDR2 SMNVEV (reference sequence). J lost 8 bases, V lost 2 bases, and 10 bases had no gene match. CDR3 region: CASSLSSGGAQGTQYF. The CDR3 bases are TGTGCCAGCAGTTTAAGCAGCGGGGGGGCTCAAGGTACGCAGTATTTT.

The rearrangement links TRBV27 to TRBJ1-5, with unresolved D. CDR1 and CDR2 (germline): MNHEY, SMNVEV (reference sequence). Trimming stripped 6 bases from V and 0 bases from J, with 15 bases between. The CDR3 runs to 16 residues. CDR3 in amino acids: CASSPGGAYSNQPQHF. For the CDR3, the DNA is TGTGCCAGCAGCCCTGGAGGAGCATATAGCAATCAGCCCCAGCATTTT.

The gene calls are TRBV7-8 and TRBJ1-3; D might be TRBD1 (5 bases). Trimming stripped 3 bases from V and 0 bases from J, with 9 bases between. This CDR3 comprises 15 residues. Germline V CDR1 and CDR2: SGHVS, FQNEAQ. CDR3 nucleotide sequence: TGTGCCAGCAGCTTGGGACTGAACTCTGGAAACACCATATATTTT. Encoded protein: CASSLGLNSGNTIYF.

Of note for this clone: The same CDR3 is also encoded by other DNA sequences in this sample. This CDR3 is CASSQTSGTGVGNTIYF. The CDR3 nucleotides read TGTGCCAGCAGCCAAACCTCAGGGACAGGGGTTGGAAACACCATATATTTT. J is TRBJ1-3 and V is TRBV4-2; 10 bases are a match to TRBD1. V lost 2 bases and J lost 3; bases outside the gene matches: 7. Germline loops: CDR1 LGHNA, CDR2 YNFKEQ. There are 17 residues in the CDR3.

V is TRBV24-1 and J is TRBJ1-3, with 7 bases aligning to TRBD1. The germline V gene encodes CDR1 KGHDR and CDR2 SFDVKD. The CDR3 is 15 amino acids. V lost 3 bases to trimming and J lost 1 base; unmatched junction nucleotides: 2. The CDR3 DNA reads as TGTGCCACCAGTGATCAGGACAGGTCTGGAAACACCATATATTTT. Translating gives CATSDQDRSGNTIYF.

Regarding this clone: This CDR3 is also generated by other DNA sequences in the sample. The chain combines TRBV5-1 with TRBJ2-7; 8 positions agree with TRBD1. CDR3 length: 15 residues. The V gene end was trimmed by 0 bases and the J gene end by 3 bases; junction bases not matched to a gene: 5. Germline assignment: CDR1 SGHRS and CDR2 YFSETQ. CDR3 protein: CASSLAGTGLYEQYF. The DNA of the CDR3 is TGCGCCAGCAGCTTGGCCGGGACAGGACTCTACGAGCAGTACTTC.

The CDR3 spells CASSLNGISNEQFF. CDR3 coding DNA: TGTGCCAGCAGCTTAAACGGGATATCCAATGAGCAGTTCTTC. This chain connects TRBV7-2 to TRBJ2-1; perhaps TRBD2 as D (5 bases). The CDR3 has 14 residues. V dropped 2 bases and J dropped 6 bases, with 11 bases sitting between them. The germline CDR1 and CDR2 sequences are SGHTA and FQGNSA. The complete variable domain, with remaining parts taken from reference TRBV7-2 and TRBJ2-1, reads GAGVSQSPSNKVTEKGKDVELRCDPISGHTALYWYRQSLGQGLEFLIYFQGNSAPDKSGLPSDRFSAERTGGSVSTLTIQRTQQEDSAVYLCASSLNGISNEQFFGPGTRLTVL.

This clone was recorded a few times. The CDR3 region has the DNA TGCGCCAGCAGCCGGACAGGGGTGAAGAATTCACCCCTCCACTTT. Translated: CASSRTGVKNSPLHF. This sequence joins TRBV4-1 and TRBJ1-6; TRBD1 aligns across 9 bases. The CDR3 totals 15 residues. V lost 4 bases to trimming and J lost 7 bases; unmatched junction nucleotides: 5. Germline V CDR1 and CDR2: MGHRA, YSYEKL.

The chain has TRBV2 and TRBJ1-3, with no clear D. Germline V gives CDR1 SNHLY, CDR2 FYNNEI. The germline V and J ends were trimmed by 6 bases and 0 bases, with 15 bases remaining between them. The CDR3 runs 16 residues. The CDR3 DNA follows: TGTGCCAGCAGCTGGCCAGAGGGCTTCTCTGGAAACACCATATATTTT. Its protein is CASSWPEGFSGNTIYF.

This clone was counted a single time. This sequence joins TRBV9 and TRBJ2-1; 8 bases agree with TRBD2. This CDR3 region has 15 residues. With 2 bases clipped from V and 6 bases from J, the junction kept 7 bases outside the gene matches. CDR1 SGDLS and CDR2 YYNGEE come from the germline V gene. The CDR3 is CASSVSSGATNEQFF. CDR3 in DNA: TGTGCCAGCAGCGTGAGTAGCGGGGCCACCAATGAGCAGTTCTTC.

This clone occurred a few times. CDR3 nucleotides: TGTGCCAGCAGCGTCACCGGGACAGGCATCCACGAGCAGTACTTC. Translated, it gives CASSVTGTGIHEQYF. The gene calls are TRBV9 and TRBJ2-7; 8 bases map to TRBD1. Germline trimming cut 2 bases from V and 5 bases from J; bases unmatched to any gene: 9. From germline, CDR1 is SGDLS and CDR2 YYNGEE. CDR3 size: 15 residues.

The V and J genes are TRBV18 and TRBJ2-3, with TRBD2 as a possible D gene (5 bases). The germline gives CDR1 KGHSH, CDR2 LQKENI. This CDR3 has 15 residues. V lost 0 bases and J 2 bases, leaving 9 bases between the germline ends. The CDR3 sequence: CASSPPSGSTDTQYF. The CDR3 nucleotides read TGTGCCAGCTCACCACCAAGCGGATCCACAGATACGCAGTATTTT.

The rearrangement links TRBV6-1 to TRBJ1-5; D is uncertain. The CDR3 totals 15 residues. Germline V gene lookup returns CDR1 MNHNS and CDR2 SASEGT. Trimming stripped 1 base from V and 6 bases from J, with 13 bases between. CDR3 in DNA: TGTGCCAGCAGTGAAGTTGGAGGCAGGTTTCAGCCCCAGCATTTT. Translation: CASSEVGGRFQPQHF.

The gene calls are TRBV3-1 (or the pseudogene TRBV3-2) and TRBJ1-3, with D hard to call. V gave up 1 base and J gave up 3 bases, with 7 bases separating them. CDR1 is LGHDT and CDR2 is YNNKEL in the germline V gene (reference sequence). The CDR3 length is 14 residues. In nucleotides, the CDR3 is TGTGCCAGCAGCCAAGTGTCCAGTGGAAACACCATATATTTT. It yields the protein CASSQVSSGNTIYF.

The sample holds many counts of this clone. The rearrangement uses TRBV29-1 and TRBJ2-7; 12 bases line up with TRBD1. The CDR3 is 14 residues long. V shed 6 bases and J 5 bases; nucleotides not matched to a gene: 8. Germline V gene lookup returns CDR1 SQVTM and CDR2 ANQGSEA. CDR3 in amino acids: CSVGTGGFGNEQYF. CDR3 DNA: TGCAGCGTGGGGACAGGGGGCTTCGGGAACGAGCAGTACTTC.

The chain combines TRBV24-1 with TRBJ2-3; 7 bases agree with TRBD2. CDR1 KGHDR and CDR2 SFDVKD come from the germline V gene. The CDR3 spans 16 residues. Trimming at V came to 2 bases and at J to 2 bases, leaving 6 bases not matched to a gene. The CDR3 loop reads CATSDSPGGNTDTQYF. DNA of the CDR3: TGTGCCACCAGTGATTCTCCGGGAGGCAACACAGATACGCAGTATTTT.

The rearrangement joins TRBV2 to TRBJ1-5, with a possible D match to TRBD1 (5 bases). Between the trimmed V and J ends, which lost 3 bases and 1 base, there was a span of 10 bases. Looked up from germline, CDR1 is SNHLY and CDR2 is FYNNEI. The CDR3 has 15 residues. The CDR3 reads CASSDPRGSNQPQHF. CDR3 nucleotides: TGTGCCAGCAGTGACCCCCGGGGGAGCAATCAGCCCCAGCATTTT.